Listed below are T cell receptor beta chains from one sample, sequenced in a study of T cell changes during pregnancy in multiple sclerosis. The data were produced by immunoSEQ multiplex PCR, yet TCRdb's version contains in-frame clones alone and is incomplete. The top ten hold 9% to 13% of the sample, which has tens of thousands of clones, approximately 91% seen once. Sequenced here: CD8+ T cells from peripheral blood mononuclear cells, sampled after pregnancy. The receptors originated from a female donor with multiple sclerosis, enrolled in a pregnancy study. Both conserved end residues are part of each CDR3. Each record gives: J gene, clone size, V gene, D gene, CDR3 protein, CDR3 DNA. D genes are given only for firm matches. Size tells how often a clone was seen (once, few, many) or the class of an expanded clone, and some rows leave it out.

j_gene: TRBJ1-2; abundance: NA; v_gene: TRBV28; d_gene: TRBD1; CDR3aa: CASSLLGQGGSGYTF; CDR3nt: TGTGCCAGCAGTTTATTGGGACAGGGGGGGAGTGGCTACACCTTC
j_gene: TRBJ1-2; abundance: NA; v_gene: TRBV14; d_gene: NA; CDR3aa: CASSPHRDGYTF; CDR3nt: TGTGCCAGCAGCCCCCACAGGGATGGCTACACCTTC
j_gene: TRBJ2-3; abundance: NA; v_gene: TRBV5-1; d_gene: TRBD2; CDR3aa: CASSLGLAGIITDTQYF; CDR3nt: TGCGCCAGCAGCTTGGGGCTAGCGGGGATTATCACAGATACGCAGTATTTT
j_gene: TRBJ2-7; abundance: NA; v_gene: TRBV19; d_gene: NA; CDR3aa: CASSIRVRSLGPSYEQYF; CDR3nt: TGTGCCAGTAGTATTAGGGTCAGAAGCTTGGGGCCCTCCTACGAGCAGTACTTC
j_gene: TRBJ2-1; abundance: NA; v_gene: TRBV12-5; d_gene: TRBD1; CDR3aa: CASGLGTGLNEQFF; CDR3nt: TGTGCTAGTGGTTTGGGGACAGGGTTGAATGAGCAGTTCTTC
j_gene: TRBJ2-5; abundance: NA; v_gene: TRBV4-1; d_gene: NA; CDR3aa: CASSQERARQETQYF; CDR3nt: TGCGCCAGCAGCCAAGAGCGGGCCAGGCAAGAGACCCAGTACTTC
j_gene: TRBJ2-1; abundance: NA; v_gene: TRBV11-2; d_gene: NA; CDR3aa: CASSDSRKYNEQFF; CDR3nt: TGTGCCAGCAGTGACAGTAGGAAGTACAATGAGCAGTTCTTC
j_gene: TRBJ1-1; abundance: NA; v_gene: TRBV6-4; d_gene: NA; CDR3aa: CASSAKMGLRTEAFF; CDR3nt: TGTGCCAGCAGTGCGAAGATGGGGCTCCGCACTGAAGCTTTCTTT
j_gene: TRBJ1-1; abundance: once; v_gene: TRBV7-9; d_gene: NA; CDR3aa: CASSLDPRQGNTEAFF; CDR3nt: TGTGCCAGCAGCTTAGACCCTAGGCAAGGGAACACTGAAGCTTTCTTT
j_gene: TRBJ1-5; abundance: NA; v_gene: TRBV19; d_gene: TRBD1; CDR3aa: CAIGTGVQPQHF; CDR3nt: TGTGCCATAGGGACAGGGGTTCAGCCCCAGCATTTT
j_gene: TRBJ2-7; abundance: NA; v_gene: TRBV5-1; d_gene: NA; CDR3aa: CASSLNRAYEQYF; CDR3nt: TGCGCCAGCAGCTTAAACAGAGCCTACGAGCAGTACTTC
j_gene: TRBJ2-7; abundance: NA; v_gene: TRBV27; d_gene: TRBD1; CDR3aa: CASSPRDRGYEQYF; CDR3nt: TGTGCCAGCAGTCCACGGGACAGGGGTTACGAGCAGTACTTC
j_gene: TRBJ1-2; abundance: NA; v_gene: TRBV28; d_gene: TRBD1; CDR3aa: CASGPTGGVYYGYTF; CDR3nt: TGTGCCAGCGGACCCACAGGGGGCGTATACTATGGCTACACCTTC
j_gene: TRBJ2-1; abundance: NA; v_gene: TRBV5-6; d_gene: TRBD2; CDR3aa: CASNLAGYNEQFF; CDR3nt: TGTGCCAGCAACTTAGCGGGATACAATGAGCAGTTCTTC
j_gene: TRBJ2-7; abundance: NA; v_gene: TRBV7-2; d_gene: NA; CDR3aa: CASSLALGRSYEQYF; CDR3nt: TGTGCCAGCAGCTTAGCACTAGGCCGGTCCTACGAGCAGTACTTC
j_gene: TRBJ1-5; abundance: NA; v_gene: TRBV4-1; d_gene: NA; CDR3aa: CASSQEAVPGAFGNQPQHF; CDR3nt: TGCGCCAGCAGCCAAGAAGCGGTGCCAGGGGCATTTGGCAATCAGCCCCAGCATTTT
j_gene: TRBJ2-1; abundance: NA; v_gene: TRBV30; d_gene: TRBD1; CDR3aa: CAWVPRDRGTGEQFF; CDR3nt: TGTGCCTGGGTACCCCGGGACAGGGGGACGGGTGAGCAGTTCTTC
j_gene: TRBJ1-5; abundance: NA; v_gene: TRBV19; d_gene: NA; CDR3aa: CASSIGGVANQPQHF; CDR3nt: TGTGCCAGTAGTATTGGAGGGGTCGCCAATCAGCCCCAGCATTTT
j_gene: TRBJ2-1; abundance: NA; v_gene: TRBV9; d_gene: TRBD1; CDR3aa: CASSVRDRSYNEQFF; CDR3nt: TGTGCCAGCAGCGTCCGGGACAGGAGTTACAATGAGCAGTTCTTC
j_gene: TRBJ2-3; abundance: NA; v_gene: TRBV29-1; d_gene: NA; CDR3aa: CSVEAGRTDTQYF; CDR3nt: TGCAGCGTTGAGGCGGGGCGCACAGATACGCAGTATTTT
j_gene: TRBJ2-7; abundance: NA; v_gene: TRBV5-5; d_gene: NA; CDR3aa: CASSLFSGEQYF; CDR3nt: TGTGCCAGCAGCTTGTTCAGCGGGGAGCAGTACTTC
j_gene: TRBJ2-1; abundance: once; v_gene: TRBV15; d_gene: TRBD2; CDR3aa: CATSRGREALSYNEQFF; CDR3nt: TGTGCCACCAGCAGAGGGCGGGAGGCCCTCTCCTACAATGAGCAGTTCTTC
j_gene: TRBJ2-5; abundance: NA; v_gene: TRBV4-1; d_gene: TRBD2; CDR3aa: CASSHPPGLAGEETQYF; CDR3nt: TGCGCCAGCAGCCACCCTCCGGGACTAGCGGGAGAGGAGACCCAGTACTTC